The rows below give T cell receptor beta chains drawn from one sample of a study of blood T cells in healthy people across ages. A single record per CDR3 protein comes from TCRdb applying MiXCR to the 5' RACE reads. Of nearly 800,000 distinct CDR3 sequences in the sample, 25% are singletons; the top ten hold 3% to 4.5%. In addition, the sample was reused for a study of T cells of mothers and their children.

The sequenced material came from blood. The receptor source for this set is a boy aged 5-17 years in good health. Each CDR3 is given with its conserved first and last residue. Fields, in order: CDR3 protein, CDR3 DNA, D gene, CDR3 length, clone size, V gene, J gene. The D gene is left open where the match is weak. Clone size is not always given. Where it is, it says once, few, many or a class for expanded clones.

CDR3: CSVSEGSQPQHF; DNA: TGCAGCGTTTCCGAGGGGAGTCAGCCCCAGCATTTT; D: .; length: 12; size: many; V: TRBV29-1; J: TRBJ1-5
CDR3: CASSFYIGSLGNEQFF; DNA: TGTGCCAGCAGTTTCTATATAGGGTCGTTGGGCAATGAGCAGTTCTTC; D: .; length: 16; size: few; V: TRBV28; J: TRBJ2-1
CDR3: CASSSRGGDIQYF; DNA: TGTGCCAGCAGCTCTCGAGGGGGGGACATTCAGTACTTC; D: .; length: 13; size: few; V: TRBV7-2; J: TRBJ2-4
CDR3: CATSDSSAGANTDTQYF; DNA: TGTGCCACCAGTGACTCGTCTGCGGGGGCAAACACAGATACGCAGTATTTT; D: .; length: 17; size: few; V: TRBV24-1; J: TRBJ2-3
CDR3: CATSVAGGPVNEQFF; DNA: TGTGCCACCAGCGTAGCGGGAGGGCCTGTTAATGAGCAGTTCTTC; D: TRBD2; length: 15; size: .; V: TRBV24-1; J: TRBJ2-1
CDR3: CASSLSGLLWPQHF; DNA: TGTGCCAGCAGTTTATCGGGGCTCCTCTGGCCCCAGCATTTT; D: .; length: 14; size: few; V: TRBV27; J: TRBJ1-5
CDR3: CASSQALLSNTGELFF; DNA: TGCGCCAGCAGCCAAGCCCTCCTTTCGAACACCGGGGAGCTGTTTTTT; D: .; length: 16; size: .; V: TRBV4-3; J: TRBJ2-2
CDR3: CASSPATRSGSPLHF; DNA: TGTGCCAGCAGCCCGGCGACGCGGTCCGGTTCACCCCTCCACTTT; D: .; length: 15; size: .; V: TRBV7-2; J: TRBJ1-6
CDR3: CSAAGTSGRYEQYF; DNA: TGCAGCGCCGCCGGGACTAGCGGAAGGTACGAGCAGTACTTC; D: TRBD2; length: 14; size: .; V: TRBV29-1; J: TRBJ2-7
CDR3: CASMLAGVVETQYF; DNA: TGTGCCAGCATGCTAGCGGGAGTGGTGGAGACCCAGTACTTC; D: TRBD2; length: 14; size: few; V: TRBV6-5; J: TRBJ2-5
CDR3: CASSFPGTGGEQYF; DNA: TGTGCCAGCAGTTTCCCCGGGACAGGTGGAGAGCAGTACTTC; D: TRBD1; length: 14; size: few; V: TRBV28; J: TRBJ2-7
CDR3: CASSPLLGSSYNEQFF; DNA: TGTGCCAGCAGCCCCCTCCTCGGGAGCTCCTACAATGAGCAGTTCTTC; D: .; length: 16; size: few; V: TRBV6-1; J: TRBJ2-1
CDR3: CGVGGQGRVYEQYF; DNA: TGCGGCGTGGGTGGACAGGGCCGGGTTTACGAGCAGTACTTC; D: TRBD1; length: 14; size: .; V: TRBV29-1; J: TRBJ2-7
CDR3: CASRNRGGLEKLFF; DNA: TGTGCCAGCAGAAATCGAGGGGGACTGGAAAAACTGTTTTTT; D: .; length: 14; size: .; V: TRBV27; J: TRBJ1-4
CDR3: CASSPLDRAKNIQYF; DNA: TGTGCCAGCTCACCTTTGGACAGAGCCAAAAACATTCAGTACTTC; D: .; length: 15; size: few; V: TRBV18; J: TRBJ2-4
CDR3: CSAPRETQYF; DNA: TGCAGTGCTCCTAGAGAGACCCAGTACTTC; D: .; length: 10; size: few; V: TRBV20-1; J: TRBJ2-5
CDR3: CASGTHLQETQYF; DNA: TGTGCCAGCGGCACACACCTACAAGAGACCCAGTACTTC; D: .; length: 13; size: .; V: TRBV7-9; J: TRBJ2-5
CDR3: CSAGTRNGRQVTETQYF; DNA: TGCAGTGCGGGGACTCGGAACGGGAGGCAGGTAACAGAGACCCAGTACTTC; D: TRBD2; length: 17; size: .; V: TRBV20-1; J: TRBJ2-5
CDR3: CASSLVTGARTETQYF; DNA: TGTGCCAGCAGCTTAGTAACAGGGGCGCGTACGGAGACCCAGTACTTC; D: TRBD1; length: 16; size: .; V: TRBV11-2; J: TRBJ2-5
CDR3: CASSHVPELGTDTQYF; DNA: TGTGCCAGCAGCCATGTTCCCGAGCTCGGCACAGATACGCAGTATTTT; D: .; length: 16; size: .; V: TRBV14; J: TRBJ2-3
CDR3: CSAKTAAENYNEQFF; DNA: TGCAGTGCCAAAACAGCGGCTGAAAACTACAATGAGCAGTTCTTC; D: .; length: 15; size: .; V: TRBV20-1; J: TRBJ2-1
CDR3: CASSRTSGGYQETQYF; DNA: TGTGCCAGCAGCAGGACTAGCGGGGGGTACCAAGAGACCCAGTACTTC; D: TRBD2; length: 16; size: few; V: TRBV7-2; J: TRBJ2-5
CDR3: CASSPTPGPGTDTQYF; DNA: TGTGCCAGCAGTCCAACTCCGGGGCCAGGCACAGATACGCAGTATTTT; D: .; length: 16; size: few; V: TRBV6-1; J: TRBJ2-3
CDR3: CASSYGLTWSGYTF; DNA: TGTGCCAGCAGTTACGGCCTCACCTGGAGTGGCTACACCTTC; D: .; length: 14; size: .; V: TRBV6-5; J: TRBJ1-2
CDR3: CASSAGPGSGGGQETQYF; DNA: TGTGCCAGCAGCGCAGGACCAGGGAGTGGAGGGGGCCAAGAGACCCAGTACTTC; D: .; length: 18; size: .; V: TRBV9; J: TRBJ2-5
CDR3: CASSLLRSGEQFF; DNA: TGTGCCAGCAGTCTTTTACGGTCAGGGGAGCAGTTCTTC; D: .; length: 13; size: .; V: TRBV27; J: TRBJ2-1
CDR3: CASTPVGYTEAFF; DNA: TGTGCCAGCACCCCGGTGGGGTACACTGAAGCTTTCTTT; D: .; length: 13; size: .; V: TRBV9; J: TRBJ1-1
CDR3: CASSTDRSSNQPQHF; DNA: TGTGCCAGCAGCACGGACCGGAGTAGCAATCAGCCCCAGCATTTT; D: .; length: 15; size: few; V: TRBV6-5; J: TRBJ1-5
CDR3: CASSVERASYEQYF; DNA: TGTGCCAGCAGCGTAGAGCGGGCGTCCTACGAGCAGTACTTC; D: .; length: 14; size: few; V: TRBV9; J: TRBJ2-7